This T cell receptor (beta chain) was sequenced during a study of CD8 T cells in Susac syndrome. Germline CDR1 is GTSNPN and CDR2 is SVGIG (reference sequence). The ends lost 2 bases at V and 2 bases at J; junction bases unmatched: 8. The CDR3 has 15 residues. Sequencing of TCR beta was performed on blood CD8+ and CD4+ T cells. The multiple sclerosis controls were treatment-naive patients affected by stable or active relapsing-remitting disease. While CD8+ and CD4+ T cells were isolated negatively, TEMRA cells were enriched by FACS. Roughly 0.45 to 1 ug RNA was reverse transcribed with random hexamers. The CDR3 of TCR beta was amplified by immunoSEQ multiplex PCR across 54 Vbeta and 13 Jbeta. Each CDR3 protein is one row after TCRdb ran MiXCR on the immunoSEQ multiplex PCR reads. The data show 130,000 or so distinct CDR3 sequences, under 95% seen once.

This rearrangement joins TRBV30 to TRBJ2-7, with 8 positions matching TRBD1. The source of this sequence is a human donor with multiple sclerosis. Sample: CD8+ T cells from PBMCs. CDR3 nucleotide sequence: TGTGCCTGGAGTCCCCCAACAGGGGGAGCCTACGAGCAGTACTTC. Translating gives CAWSPPTGGAYEQYF. Full variable domain (missing parts from reference TRBV30 and TRBJ2-7): SQTIHQWPATLVQPVGSPLSLECTVEGTSNPNLYWYRQAAGRGLQLLFYSVGIGQISSEVPQNLSASRPQDRQFILSSKKLLLSDSGFYLCAWSPPTGGAYEQYFGPGTRLTVT.